The clone carrying this T cell receptor beta chain was recorded many times. TCRdb reprocessed the 5' RACE reads via MiXCR and lists one record per CDR3 protein. The sample lists approximately 550,000 distinct CDR3 sequences, approximately 15% seen once, with over 12% in the top ten. This entry belongs to a study of T cells after yellow fever vaccination. After removal of 1 base from V and 4 bases from J, the junction contained 5 bases not matched to a gene. The CDR3 is made up of 15 amino acids. Per the germline V gene, CDR1 is DFQATT and CDR2 is SNEGSKA (reference sequence). The receptor was isolated from a young man who received the YFV17D yellow fever vaccine. The rearrangement uses TRBV20-1 and TRBJ2-1, with TRBD1 matching 9 bases. This specimen was PBMCs, taken on the day of the yellow fever booster vaccination. Here the CDR3 reads CSARVRGQGYNEQFF. CDR3 sequence (DNA): TGCAGTGCTAGAGTTAGGGGACAGGGATACAATGAGCAGTTCTTC.